This T cell receptor beta chain was sequenced during a study of preoperative IRX-2 immunotherapy in early breast cancer. As for treatment: preoperative locoregional IRX-2 cytokine immunotherapy. Samples came from a phase Ib trial of preoperative locoregional IRX-2 cytokine immunotherapy. Germline lookup yields CDR1 MNHGY and CDR2 SAAAGT. This CDR3 is 13 amino acids long. The V gene lost 6 bases and the J gene lost 6 bases, with 11 bases spanning the gap. TCRdb's table, derived via immunoSEQ multiplex PCR, lists solely in-frame clones and lacks some. The top ten hold 7.8% of the sample, which has fewer than 3,500 clones, approximately 80% seen once.

The chain is built from TRBV6-8 and TRBJ2-2; perhaps TRBD1 as D (5 bases). This TCR came from a human donor with breast cancer. Sequences were derived from tumor tissue, sampled after IRX-2 immunotherapy. In nucleotides, the CDR3 is TGTGCCAGCAGACCAAGGGGTCCCGGGGAGCTGTTTTTT. Residues: CASRPRGPGELFF.